Sequencing of this T cell receptor (beta chain) was carried out in a study of T-cell reconstitution after alpha-beta-depleted transplantation in children. Construction of the TCRbeta library involved unique molecular identifiers. TCRdb reanalysed the PCR reads using MiXCR and keeps one entry per CDR3 protein. The sample holds some 590,000 distinct CDR3 sequences, approximately 10% seen once. This TCR was sampled from a human donor who donated a stem cell graft to a child with acute myeloid leukemia. The sample consisted of PBMCs from the stem cell graft donor, taken from the stem cell graft.

The chain's CDR3 is CASSRELAGGPHGELFF. CDR3 nucleotides: TGTGCCAGCAGCAGAGAACTAGCGGGAGGGCCCCACGGGGAGCTGTTTTTT. The V gene is TRBV7-6, the J gene TRBJ2-2, with TRBD2 matching 13 bases. CDR3 size: 17 residues. V lost 5 bases and J lost 7; bases outside the gene matches: 10. The germline gives CDR1 SGHVS, CDR2 FNYEAQ.